One sample yielded the 5 T cell receptor beta chains listed below, sequenced in a study of blood T cells in healthy people across ages. PCR was performed a second time for 7 to 11 cycles using a sample-barcoded 5' primer and a J-beta primer mix. TCRdb reanalysed the 5' RACE reads using MiXCR and keeps one entry per CDR3 protein. The sample has fewer than 900,000 distinct CDR3 sequences, roughly 34% seen once. Specimen: blood. The receptors come from a man in his late teens or twenties in good health.

In the case of this clonotype: One base away lies a much larger clone, so this may be a sequencing read error. The genes are TRBV12-3 or TRBV12-4 and TRBJ2-7; 9 nucleotides line up with TRBD2. V trimming: 5 bases; J trimming: 7 bases; junction bases outside the gene matches: 12. The length of the CDR3 is 15 residues. The CDR3 sequence: CASSTLAGINNEQYF. For the CDR3, the DNA is TGTGCCAGCAGTACCCTAGCGGGGATTAACAATGAGCAGTACTTC.

V gene TRBV15 combines with J gene TRBJ2-5, with 7 bases lining up with TRBD2. The last part of the DNA fits TRBJ2-7 better; the J call may be wrong. The germline CDR1 and CDR2 sequences are LNHNV and YYDKDF (reference sequence). This CDR3 contains 14 residues. CDR3 nucleotide sequence: TGTGCCACCACACAACCGGGACTAAACTACGAGCAGTACTTC. This codes for CATTQPGLNYEQYF.

This rearrangement joins TRBV29-1 to TRBJ2-5; D is uncertain. The CDR3 runs to 12 residues. Germline V gene data show CDR1 as SQVTM and CDR2 as ANQGSEA. Trimming left V 3 bases short and J 7 bases short, with 12 bases between. The CDR3 DNA reads TGCAGCGTTGAGTCCGGGTCCGGGACCCAGTACTTC. Translating it yields CSVESGSGTQYF.

The chain has TRBV2 and TRBJ1-1, with no clear D. The V gene lost 7 bases and the J gene lost 0 bases, with 12 bases spanning the gap. CDR3 length: 14 amino acids. CDR1 SNHLY and CDR2 FYNNEI come from the germline V gene. The CDR3 nucleotides are TGTGCCAGCAATGATAAAGTGGTGAACACTGAAGCTTTCTTT. Translation gives CASNDKVVNTEAFF.

A word on this clonotype: A single base separates this from a much larger clone, so it may be a read error. The chain joins TRBV29-1 to TRBJ2-3, with 8 bases matching TRBD1. Germline CDR1 reads SQVTM; CDR2 reads ANQGSEA. There are 16 residues in the CDR3. The CDR3 is CSVESVQGARTDMQYF. In DNA, the CDR3 is TGCAGCGTTGAAAGCGTCCAGGGGGCCAGAACAGATATGCAGTATTTT.